The following is a T cell receptor beta chain sequence with its context. Its recognized antigen is unknown. No much larger clone exists at a distance of one base, and base qualities are not known. This sample was taken from a study of molecular identifiers for immune sequencing clone quantification (dated by TCRdb to about 2018). Some background on the complete study: In a replicate experiment, RNA from about 20,000 or 100,000 naive CD8 T cells was split into five aliquots, four of which were sequenced. This methods study benchmarked molecular-identifier clustering-based TCR repertoire sequencing (MIDCIRS) and TCR RNA copy counting, using CD8 T cells to do so.

Here is what the overall study found, with its caveats: Spiked-in Jurkat TCR RNA equivalent to a single cell was reported to be detectable even among 750,000 to 1,000,000 naive CD8 T cells. The naive libraries included spiked-in Jurkat TCR RNA (roughly eleven copies' worth), and this Jurkat TCR RNA is not part of the donor repertoire. Modeling estimated 3 to 3.5 recovered TCR RNA copies per cell, compared with about 10 by digital PCR, which implies roughly 29% capture efficiency. In CMV-specific effector cells, clones with more than 20 RNA copies contained over 98% of molecules, whereas in naive cells such clones contained under 1% of molecules. When barcode sub-clustering was omitted, TCR diversity was inflated by chimeric consensus sequences, with chimeras reaching as high as 47%. The sizes of highly expanded clones could end up underestimated when identical TCR molecules share a barcode.

Trimming removed 6 bases from V and 0 bases from J; the gene matches leave 9 bases unexplained. CDR1 and CDR2 (LGHDT, YNNKEL) derive from the germline V gene (reference sequence). The CDR3 has 16 amino acids, counting the end cysteine and phenylalanine. Left in the record is the CDR3 DNA by itself, 48 bases read in frame from the first base. Library generation was performed with PCR. The instrument was a NextSeq 500. Preparation of bulk TCR libraries followed a previously described approach, with the TCR primers listed in Table S5. The Qiagen AllPrep DNA/RNA kit was used to purify total RNA. Before analysis, reads from multiple sequencing runs of one library were combined. As for the authors' bioinformatics: Reads were retained only if the reads had an exact TCR constant sequence, and the retained reads were trimmed to 150 nt and grouped according to their 12-nt molecular barcodes. Within each barcode group, reads were sub-clustered at a 15% Levenshtein threshold, and quality-weighted consensus sequences were built per RNA molecule. Non-functional sequences were filtered out, along with any lower-count sequence sitting one edit away from another sequence. Based on fitting two negative binomial distributions, any barcode sub-cluster with under 20% of the maximum read count was discarded. TCRdb passed the public sequencing reads through fastp at Q25 and MiXCR, retaining productive beta sequences. Rows with a matching CDR3 protein are joined into one entry that keeps the most common DNA and genes. The authors' filters were not applied to this entry. Recorded for this sample are about 630,000 distinct CDR3 sequences; approximately 24% of them occurred a single time. The leading ten clones occupy 0.7% to 0.95% of the sample.

Libraries of naive CD8 T cells were built from around 20,000 to 1,000,000 sorted cells, with 10%, 30% or 50% of the purified RNA used. Naive CD8 T cells, defined as CD8+CD4-CCR7+CD45RA+, were FACS-sorted into RLT Plus buffer on a BD FACSAria II. Roughly ten TCR copies' worth of Jurkat RNA were spiked into 20,000-1,000,000 naive CD8 T cell samples to test detection sensitivity. CD8 T cells were enriched using RosetteSep CD8+ T Cell Enrichment Cocktail and Ficoll-Paque, and the enriched cells then underwent ACK red cell lysis. This sequence was found in a human donor in good health. Some libraries in this study had Jurkat cell RNA spiked in. The rearrangement combines TRBV3-1 with TRBJ1-1, with 8 bases matching TRBD1. Specimen: naive CD8+ T cells from blood, with Jurkat cell RNA spiked in. The cell subset or site label, as the study defines it: FACS-sorted CD8+CD4-CCR7+CD45RA+ naive T cells. The CDR3 has the sequence CASRRDRGIMNTEAFF. The nucleotides read TGTGCCAGCAGACGAGACAGGGGTATTATGAACACTGAAGCTTTCTTT.